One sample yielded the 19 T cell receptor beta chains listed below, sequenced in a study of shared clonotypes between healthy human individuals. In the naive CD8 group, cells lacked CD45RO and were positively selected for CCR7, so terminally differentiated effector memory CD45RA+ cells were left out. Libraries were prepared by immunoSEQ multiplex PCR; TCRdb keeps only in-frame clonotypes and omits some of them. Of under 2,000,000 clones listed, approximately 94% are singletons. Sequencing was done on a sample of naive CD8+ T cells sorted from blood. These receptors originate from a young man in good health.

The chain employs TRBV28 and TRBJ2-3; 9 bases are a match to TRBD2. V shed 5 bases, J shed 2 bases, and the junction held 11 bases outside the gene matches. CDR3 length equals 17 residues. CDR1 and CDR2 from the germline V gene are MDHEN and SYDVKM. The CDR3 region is CASSTIQASGVTDTQYF. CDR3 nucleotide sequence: TGTGCCAGCAGTACCATCCAGGCTAGCGGGGTCACAGATACGCAGTATTTT.

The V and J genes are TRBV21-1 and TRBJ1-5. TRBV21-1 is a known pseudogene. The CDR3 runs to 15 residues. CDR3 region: CASSKSRDFNQPQHF. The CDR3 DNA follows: TGTGCCAGCAGCAAGTCTAGGGATTTCAATCAGCCCCAGCATTTT.

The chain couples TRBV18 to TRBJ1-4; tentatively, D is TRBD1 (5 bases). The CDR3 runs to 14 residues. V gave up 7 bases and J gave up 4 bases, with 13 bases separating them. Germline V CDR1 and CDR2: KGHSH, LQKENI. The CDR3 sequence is CASLGAGNNEKLFF. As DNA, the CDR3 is TGTGCCAGCTTAGGGGCCGGCAATAATGAAAAACTGTTTTTT.

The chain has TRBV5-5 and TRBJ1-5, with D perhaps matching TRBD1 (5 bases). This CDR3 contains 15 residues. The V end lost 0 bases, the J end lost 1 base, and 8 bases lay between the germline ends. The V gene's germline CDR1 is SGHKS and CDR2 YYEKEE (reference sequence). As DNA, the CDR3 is TGTGCCAGCAGCTTGGCCGGGGCGAGCAATCAGCCCCAGCATTTT. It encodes CASSLAGASNQPQHF.

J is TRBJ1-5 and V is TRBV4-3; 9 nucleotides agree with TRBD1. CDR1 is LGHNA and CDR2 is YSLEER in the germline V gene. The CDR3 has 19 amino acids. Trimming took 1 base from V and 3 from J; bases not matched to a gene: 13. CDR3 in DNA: TGCGCCAGCAGCCAAGCTTATTACCGGGACAGGGTTGACAATCAGCCCCAGCATTTT. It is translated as CASSQAYYRDRVDNQPQHF.

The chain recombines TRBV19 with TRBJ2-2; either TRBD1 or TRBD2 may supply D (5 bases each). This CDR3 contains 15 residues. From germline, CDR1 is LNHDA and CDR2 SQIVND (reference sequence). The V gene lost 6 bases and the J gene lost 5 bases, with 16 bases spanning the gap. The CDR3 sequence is CASRIQSGRTGELFF. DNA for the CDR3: TGTGCCAGTAGGATCCAATCGGGACGTACCGGGGAGCTGTTTTTT.

CDR3 nucleotide sequence: TGTGCCAGTAGTCCGGGGGACAGGGGGTATTCACCCCTCCACTTT. The encoded protein is CASSPGDRGYSPLHF. The chain carries TRBV19 and TRBJ1-6, with 11 positions matching TRBD1. The V segment lost 5 bases and the J segment 8 bases; nucleotides outside the gene matches: 5. Germline CDR1 reads LNHDA; CDR2 reads SQIVND (reference sequence). CDR3 length: 15 amino acids.

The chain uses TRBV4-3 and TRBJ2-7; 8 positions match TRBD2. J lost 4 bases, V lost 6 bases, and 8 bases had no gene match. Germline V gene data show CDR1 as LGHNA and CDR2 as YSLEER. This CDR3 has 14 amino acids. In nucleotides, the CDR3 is TGCGCCAGCAGTTTCCTCCGGGAGGGGTACGAGCAGTACTTC. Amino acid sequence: CASSFLREGYEQYF.

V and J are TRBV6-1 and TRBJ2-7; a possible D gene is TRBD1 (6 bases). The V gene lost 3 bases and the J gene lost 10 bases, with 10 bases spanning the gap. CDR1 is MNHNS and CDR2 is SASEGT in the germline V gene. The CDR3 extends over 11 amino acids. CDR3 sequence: CASSDTGPQYF. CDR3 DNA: TGTGCCAGCAGTGATACAGGGCCCCAGTACTTC.

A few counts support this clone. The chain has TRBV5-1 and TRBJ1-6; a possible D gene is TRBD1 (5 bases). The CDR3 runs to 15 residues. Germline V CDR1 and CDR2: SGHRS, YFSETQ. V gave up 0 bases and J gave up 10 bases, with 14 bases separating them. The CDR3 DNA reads TGCGCCAGCAGCTTGGATAGGCGCAGGGACTCACCCCTCCACTTT. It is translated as CASSLDRRRDSPLHF.

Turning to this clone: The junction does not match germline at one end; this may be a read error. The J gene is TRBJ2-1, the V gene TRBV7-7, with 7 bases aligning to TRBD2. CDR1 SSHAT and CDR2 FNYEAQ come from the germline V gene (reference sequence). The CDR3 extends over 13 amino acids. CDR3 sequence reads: CASSLGEGNEQFF. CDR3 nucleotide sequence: TGTGCTAGCAGCTTGGGGGAGGGGAATGAGCAGTTCTTC. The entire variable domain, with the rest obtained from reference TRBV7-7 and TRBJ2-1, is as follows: GAGVSQSPRYKVTKRGQDVTLRCDPISSHATLYWYQQALGQGPEFLTYFNYEAQPDKSGLPSDRFSAERPEGSISTLTIQRTEQRDSAMYRCASSLGEGNEQFFGPGTRLTVL.

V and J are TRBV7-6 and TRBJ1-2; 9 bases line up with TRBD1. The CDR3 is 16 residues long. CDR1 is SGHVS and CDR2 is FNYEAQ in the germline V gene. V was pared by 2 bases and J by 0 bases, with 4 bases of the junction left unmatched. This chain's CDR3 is CASSLPGTGTNYGYTF. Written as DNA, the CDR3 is TGTGCCAGCAGCTTACCCGGGACAGGGACTAACTATGGCTACACCTTC. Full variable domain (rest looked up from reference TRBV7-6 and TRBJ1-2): GAGVSQSPRYKVTKRGQDVALRCDPISGHVSLYWYRQALGQGPEFLTYFNYEAQQDKSGLPNDRFSAERPEGSISTLTIQRTEQRDSAMYRCASSLPGTGTNYGYTFGSGTRLTVV.

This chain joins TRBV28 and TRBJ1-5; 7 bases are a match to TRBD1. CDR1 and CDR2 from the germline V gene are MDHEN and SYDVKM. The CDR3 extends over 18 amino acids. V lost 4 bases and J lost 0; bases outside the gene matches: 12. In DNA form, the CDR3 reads TGTGCCAGCAGTTACCCGGGACAGTGGGATTATAGCAATCAGCCCCAGCATTTT. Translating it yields CASSYPGQWDYSNQPQHF.

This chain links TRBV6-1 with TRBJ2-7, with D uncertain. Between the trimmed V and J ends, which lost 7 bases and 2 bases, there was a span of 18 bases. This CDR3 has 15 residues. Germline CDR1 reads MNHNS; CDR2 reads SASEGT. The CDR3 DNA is TGTGCCAGCACCTCCTTGTTGGGTTACGCCTACGAGCAGTACTTC. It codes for CASTSLLGYAYEQYF.

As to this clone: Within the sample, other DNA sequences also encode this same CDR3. The CDR3 region is CASSVSGSSYEQYF. Written as DNA, the CDR3 is TGTGCCAGTAGTGTTAGCGGGAGCTCCTACGAGCAGTACTTC. This chain connects TRBV19 to TRBJ2-7, with 9 bases that match TRBD2. V dropped 5 bases and J dropped 0; count of bases not matched to a gene: 2. The CDR3 is made up of 14 amino acids. Germline CDR1 is LNHDA and CDR2 is SQIVND (reference sequence).

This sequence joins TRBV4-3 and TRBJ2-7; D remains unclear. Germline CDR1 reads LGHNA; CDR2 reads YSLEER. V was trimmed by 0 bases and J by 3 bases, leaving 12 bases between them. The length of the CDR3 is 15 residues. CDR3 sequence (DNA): TGCGCCAGCAGCCAAGAACGGCATTATAACTACGAGCAGTACTTC. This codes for CASSQERHYNYEQYF.

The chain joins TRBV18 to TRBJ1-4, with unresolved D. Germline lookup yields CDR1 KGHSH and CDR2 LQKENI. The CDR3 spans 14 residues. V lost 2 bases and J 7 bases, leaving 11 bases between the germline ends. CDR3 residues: CASSPWGGVEKLFF. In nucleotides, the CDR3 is TGTGCCAGCTCACCATGGGGAGGCGTTGAAAAACTGTTTTTT.

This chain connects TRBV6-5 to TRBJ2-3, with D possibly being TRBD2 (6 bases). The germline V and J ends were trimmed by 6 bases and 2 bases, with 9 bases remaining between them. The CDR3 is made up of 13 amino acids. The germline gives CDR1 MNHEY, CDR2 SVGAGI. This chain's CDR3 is CASRDYNTDTQYF. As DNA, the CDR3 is TGTGCCAGCAGGGACTACAACACAGATACGCAGTATTTT.

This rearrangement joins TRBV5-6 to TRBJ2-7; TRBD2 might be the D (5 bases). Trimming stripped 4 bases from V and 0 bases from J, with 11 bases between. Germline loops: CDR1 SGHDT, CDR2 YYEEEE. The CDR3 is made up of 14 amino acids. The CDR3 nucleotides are TGTGCCAGCAGCCAAGCGGCCAGCTCCTACGAGCAGTACTTC. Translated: CASSQAASSYEQYF.